This T cell receptor beta chain was profiled in a study of T cells after yellow fever vaccination. At least ten counts were recorded for this clonotype. The CDR3 length is 15 residues. Germline V gives CDR1 LGHDT, CDR2 YNNKEL (reference sequence). The V and J ends lost 0 bases and 5 bases respectively, with 11 bases between them. TCRdb passed the 5' RACE reads through MiXCR, listing each CDR3 protein once. This table has about 240,000 distinct CDR3 sequences, less than 9% appearing once. The gene calls are TRBV3-1 and TRBJ2-1; unclear D gene. The material was CD4+ T cells sorted from PBMCs, obtained 15 days after the yellow fever booster vaccination. The clonotype originates from a man younger than 40 who received the YFV17D yellow fever vaccine. CDR3 residues: CASSQEDLRNNEQFF. In DNA, the CDR3 is TGTGCCAGCAGCCAAGAGGACCTCCGGAACAATGAGCAGTTCTTC.